This TCR beta chain was sequenced for a study of T cells in tumors after PD-1 blockade (dated by TCRdb to between 2018 and 2021). Study-wide context: Patients were excluded if they had prior checkpoint blockade, use of systemic immunosuppressants, or recent radiotherapy or other anti-cancer therapy within 4 weeks. Patients received pembrolizumab 200 mg every 3 weeks or cemiplimab 350 mg every 2 weeks. Some patients also continued taking vismodegib 150 mg daily during anti-PD-1 treatment. An average of around 110,000 TCR templates (range 24,679-257,772) and 35,000 to 40,000 unique clonotypes was obtained for peripheral blood samples. Paired single-cell RNA and TCR sequencing was performed on site-matched tumors from BCC or SCC patients before and after anti-PD-1 therapy. To compare blood and tumor clonotypes, bulk TCR sequencing was performed on approximately 10 peripheral blood samples from a handful of patients. Clinical response was assessed using RECIST version 1.1. Study-wide conclusions, independent of this receptor: Where the novel T cell clones came from was not identified, and possible sources could include lymphoid organs or rare unexpanded clones inside the tumor or in the tumor periphery. About 40% of TCR clonotypes from the tumor were detected in blood, and certain novel exhausted tumor clones were present in blood collected before treatment, which suggests recruitment from the periphery.

Genomic DNA extracted from tumor biopsies or peripheral blood was used for bulk TCRbeta sequencing, with input ranging from roughly 600 ng to 6,004 ng. Every patient had histologically proven advanced or metastatic basal or squamous cell carcinoma and was a poor candidate for surgical resection. Of the roughly 10 patients in the basal cell carcinoma cohort, several underwent bulk tumor TCR sequencing. Remarks on this clone: Its antigen is unknown. Base-call qualities are not available, and no considerably larger clone is one nucleotide away.

The CDR3, from cysteine to phenylalanine, totals 14 residues. The DNA shown is the 42-base CDR3, in frame from base 1. CDR1 LNHDA and CDR2 SQIVND were looked up in the germline V gene (reference sequence). Deletion took 5 bases off V and 3 bases off J, with a span of 14 bases between the germline ends. The immunoSEQ platform was used to carry out deep TCRbeta sequencing. From the authors' description of their analysis: For further analysis, only productive rearrangements were exported from the immunoSEQ Analyzer. Bulk TCRbeta clonotypes were assigned T cell phenotypes by matching to single-cell RNA+TCR-seq clones sharing the same TCRbeta sequence. Clone enrichment in tumor was calculated as tumor frequency divided by PBMC frequency from bulk TCR sequencing. GLIPH was used to group TCRs into specificity groups, clusters of distinct TCRs likely recognizing common antigens via shared CDR3 motifs. TCRdb took over this immuneACCESS table, retaining in-frame rearrangements with V and J assigned. Such tables are incomplete; in checked studies, under half of the missing clones stem from an unresolved V gene, and the remainder is unexplained. V and J calls and clone size come straight from that table; D and trimming were deduced from the DNA. Here the sample has approximately 45,000 clones; under 85% occur a single time. The ten biggest clones cover 8.7% of the sample.

The source was PBMCs, collected before anti-PD-1 therapy. The TCR comes from a human donor with advanced basal cell or squamous cell carcinoma (not recorded which). The rearranged chain carries TRBV19 and TRBJ2-7; the D gene cannot be resolved beyond TRBD1 or TRBD2, each matching 5 bases. The base sequence is TGTGCCAGTAGTCCTCTCGGGGACGACTACGAGCAGTACTTC. Its protein product is CASSPLGDDYEQYF.